A single count supports the clone carrying this TCR beta chain. The entry originates in a study of PD-L1 blockade in urothelial cancer. Looking at the study overall: Male patients with bladder-origin urothelial cancer numbered about nine tenths of the roughly 29. T cells numbered a median of approximately 150,000 in the blood samples.

This table comes from immunoSEQ multiplex PCR, and its TCRdb copy is limited to in-frame clones, with some not included. The sample consists of tens of thousands of clones, about 80% of them appearing once. Germline V gives CDR1 SGHTA, CDR2 FQGTGA. CDR3 size: 14 residues. The trim removed 5 bases at V and 4 bases at J, leaving 2 bases unmatched. Anywhere from 1 to 8 samples came from each patient, spanning pretreatment and on-treatment. The receptor was derived from a man in his 70s with urothelial cancer. The source was PBMCs, collected around atezolizumab (anti-PD-L1) treatment. The chain carries TRBV7-3 and TRBJ2-1; 10 bases fit TRBD2. The CDR3 sequence is CASSPTSGYNEQFF. The CDR3, as DNA: TGTGCCAGCAGCCCGACTAGCGGGTACAATGAGCAGTTCTTC.